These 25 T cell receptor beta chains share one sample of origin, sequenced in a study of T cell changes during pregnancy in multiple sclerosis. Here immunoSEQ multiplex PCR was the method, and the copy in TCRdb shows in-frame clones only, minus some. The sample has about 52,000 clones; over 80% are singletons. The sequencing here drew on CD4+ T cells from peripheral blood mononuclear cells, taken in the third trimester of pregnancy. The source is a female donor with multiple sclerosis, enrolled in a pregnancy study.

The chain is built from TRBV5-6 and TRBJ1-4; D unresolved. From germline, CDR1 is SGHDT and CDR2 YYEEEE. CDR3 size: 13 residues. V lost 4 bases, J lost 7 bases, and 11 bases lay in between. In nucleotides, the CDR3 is TGTGCCAGCAGCGTCAACGGGGTTGAAAAACTGTTTTTT. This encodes CASSVNGVEKLFF.

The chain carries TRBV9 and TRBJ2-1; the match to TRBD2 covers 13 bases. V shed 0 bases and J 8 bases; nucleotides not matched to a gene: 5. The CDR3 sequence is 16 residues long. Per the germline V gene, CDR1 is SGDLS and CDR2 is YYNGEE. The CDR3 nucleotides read TGTGCCAGCAGCGTAGAACTAGCGGGGGGGCCGGATGAGCAGTTCTTC. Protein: CASSVELAGGPDEQFF.

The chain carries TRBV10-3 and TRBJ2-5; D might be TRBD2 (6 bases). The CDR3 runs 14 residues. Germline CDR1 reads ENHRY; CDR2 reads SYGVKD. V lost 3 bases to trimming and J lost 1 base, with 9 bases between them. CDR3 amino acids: CAISEAGGQETQYF. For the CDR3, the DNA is TGTGCCATCAGTGAAGCCGGGGGCCAAGAGACCCAGTACTTC.

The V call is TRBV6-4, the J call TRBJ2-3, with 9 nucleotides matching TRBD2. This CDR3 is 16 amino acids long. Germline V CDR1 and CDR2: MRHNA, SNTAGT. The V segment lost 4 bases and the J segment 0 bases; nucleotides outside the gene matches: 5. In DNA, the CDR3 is TGTGCCAGCAGTGTTCTAGCGGGGCCTAGCACAGATACGCAGTATTTT. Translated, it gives CASSVLAGPSTDTQYF.

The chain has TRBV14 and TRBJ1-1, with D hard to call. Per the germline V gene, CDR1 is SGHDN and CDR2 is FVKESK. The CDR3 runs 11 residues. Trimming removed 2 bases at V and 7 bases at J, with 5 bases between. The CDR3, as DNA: TGTGCCAGCAGCCAATCCCTTGAAGCTTTCTTT. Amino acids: CASSQSLEAFF.

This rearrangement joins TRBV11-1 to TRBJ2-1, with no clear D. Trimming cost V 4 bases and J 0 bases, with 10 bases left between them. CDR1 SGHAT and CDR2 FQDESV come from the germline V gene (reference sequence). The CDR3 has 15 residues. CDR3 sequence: CASSSRFLSYNEQFF. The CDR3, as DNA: TGTGCCAGCAGCTCACGGTTTCTCTCCTACAATGAGCAGTTCTTC.

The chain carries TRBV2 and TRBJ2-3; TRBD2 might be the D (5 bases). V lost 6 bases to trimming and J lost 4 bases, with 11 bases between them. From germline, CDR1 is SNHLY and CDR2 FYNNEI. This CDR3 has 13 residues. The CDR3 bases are TGTGCCAGCAGGGAGGCAGGTCCAGATACGCAGTATTTT. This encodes CASREAGPDTQYF.

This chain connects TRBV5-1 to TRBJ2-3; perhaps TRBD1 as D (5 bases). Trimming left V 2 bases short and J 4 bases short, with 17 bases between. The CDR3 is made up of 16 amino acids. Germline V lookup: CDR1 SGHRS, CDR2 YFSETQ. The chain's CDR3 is CASSFRQKLGADTQYF. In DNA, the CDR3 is TGCGCCAGCAGCTTCCGACAGAAGCTTGGGGCAGATACGCAGTATTTT.

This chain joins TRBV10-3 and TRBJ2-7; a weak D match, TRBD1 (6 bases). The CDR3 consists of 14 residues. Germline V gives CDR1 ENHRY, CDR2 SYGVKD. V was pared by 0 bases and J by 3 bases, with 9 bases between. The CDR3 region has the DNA TGTGCCATCAGTGAGTCGACACAGGGCTACGAGCAGTACTTC. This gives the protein CAISESTQGYEQYF.

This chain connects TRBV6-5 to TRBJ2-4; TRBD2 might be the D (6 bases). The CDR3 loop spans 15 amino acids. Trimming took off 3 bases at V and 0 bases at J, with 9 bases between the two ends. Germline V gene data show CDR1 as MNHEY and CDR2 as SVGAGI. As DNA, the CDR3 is TGTGCCAGCAGTTATGGGGGGTTAGCCAAAAACATTCAGTACTTC. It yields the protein CASSYGGLAKNIQYF.

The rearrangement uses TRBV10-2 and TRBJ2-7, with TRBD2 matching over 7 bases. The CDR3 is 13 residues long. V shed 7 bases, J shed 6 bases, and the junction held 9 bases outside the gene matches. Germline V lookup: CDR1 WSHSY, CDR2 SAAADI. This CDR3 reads CASTMGGGSEQYF. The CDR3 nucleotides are TGCGCCAGCACGATGGGCGGGGGAAGCGAGCAGTACTTC.

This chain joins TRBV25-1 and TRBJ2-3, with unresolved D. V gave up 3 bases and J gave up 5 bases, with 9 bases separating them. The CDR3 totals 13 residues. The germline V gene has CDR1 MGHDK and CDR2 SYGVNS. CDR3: CASSETSRDTQYF. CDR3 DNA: TGTGCCAGCAGTGAGACCTCTAGAGATACGCAGTATTTT.

DNA of the CDR3: TGTGCCAGCAGCGTAGGAGGTTATCAGCCCCAGCATTTT. Its protein is CASSVGGYQPQHF. J is TRBJ1-5 and V is TRBV9; D is undetermined. Trimming pared 0 bases from V and 5 bases from J, leaving 6 bases between. The CDR3 runs to 13 residues. The germline V gene encodes CDR1 SGDLS and CDR2 YYNGEE.

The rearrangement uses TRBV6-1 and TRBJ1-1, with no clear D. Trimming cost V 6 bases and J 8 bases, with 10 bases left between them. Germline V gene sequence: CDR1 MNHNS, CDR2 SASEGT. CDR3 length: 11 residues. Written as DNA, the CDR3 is TGTGCCAGCAGGACACTCCTAGAAGCTTTCTTT. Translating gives CASRTLLEAFF.

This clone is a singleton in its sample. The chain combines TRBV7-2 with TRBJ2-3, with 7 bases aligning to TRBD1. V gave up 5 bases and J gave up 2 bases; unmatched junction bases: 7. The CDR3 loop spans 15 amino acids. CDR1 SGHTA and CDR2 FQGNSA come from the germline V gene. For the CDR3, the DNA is TGTGCCAGCAGCAGGGGGCTACTAACCACAGATACGCAGTATTTT. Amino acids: CASSRGLLTTDTQYF.

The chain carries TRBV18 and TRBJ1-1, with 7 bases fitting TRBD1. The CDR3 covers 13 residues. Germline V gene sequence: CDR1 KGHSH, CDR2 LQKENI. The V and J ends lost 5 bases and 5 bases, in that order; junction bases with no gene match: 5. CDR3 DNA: TGTGCCAGCTCAATCGGGACAGTTACTGAAGCTTTCTTT. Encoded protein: CASSIGTVTEAFF.

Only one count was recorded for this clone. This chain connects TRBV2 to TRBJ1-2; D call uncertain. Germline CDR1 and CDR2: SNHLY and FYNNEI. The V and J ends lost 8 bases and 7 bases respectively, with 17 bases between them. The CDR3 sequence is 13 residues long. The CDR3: CASQLEGLAGYTF. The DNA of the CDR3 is TGTGCCAGCCAACTCGAGGGTTTGGCTGGCTACACCTTC.

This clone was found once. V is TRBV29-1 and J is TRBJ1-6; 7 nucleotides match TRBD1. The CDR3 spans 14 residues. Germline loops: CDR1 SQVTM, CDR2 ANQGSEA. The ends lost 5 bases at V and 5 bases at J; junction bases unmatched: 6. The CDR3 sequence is CSVSFGTDNSPLHF. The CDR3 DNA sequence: TGCAGCGTTTCGTTCGGGACAGATAATTCACCCCTCCACTTT.

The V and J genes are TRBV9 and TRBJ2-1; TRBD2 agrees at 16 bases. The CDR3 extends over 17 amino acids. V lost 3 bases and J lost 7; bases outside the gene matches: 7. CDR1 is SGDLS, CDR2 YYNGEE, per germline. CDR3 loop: CASSEGLAGGRGNEQFF. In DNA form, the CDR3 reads TGTGCCAGCAGCGAGGGACTAGCGGGGGGGCGGGGTAATGAGCAGTTCTTC.

CDR3 loop: CASSLLMAGGAKLFF. The CDR3 bases are TGTGCCAGCAGCTTATTGATGGCAGGGGGAGCAAAACTGTTTTTT. The gene calls are TRBV7-9 and TRBJ1-4, with 7 positions matching TRBD1. V lost 2 bases and J lost 10; bases outside the gene matches: 10. Germline CDR1 and CDR2: SEHNR and FQNEAQ (reference sequence). The CDR3 spans 15 residues.

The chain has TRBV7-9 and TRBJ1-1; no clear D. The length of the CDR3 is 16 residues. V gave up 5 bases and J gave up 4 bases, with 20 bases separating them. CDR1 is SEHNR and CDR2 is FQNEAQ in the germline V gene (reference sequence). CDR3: CASSPGTGILGTEAFF. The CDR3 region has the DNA TGTGCCAGCAGCCCCGGTACGGGGATCTTAGGCACTGAAGCTTTCTTT.

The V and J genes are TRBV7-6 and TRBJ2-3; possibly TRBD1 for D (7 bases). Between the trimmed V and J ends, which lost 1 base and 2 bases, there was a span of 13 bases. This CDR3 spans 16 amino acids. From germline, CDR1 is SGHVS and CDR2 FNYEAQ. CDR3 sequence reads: CASSLGGGGITDTQYF. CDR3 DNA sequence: TGTGCCAGCAGCTTAGGCGGAGGGGGCATCACAGATACGCAGTATTTT. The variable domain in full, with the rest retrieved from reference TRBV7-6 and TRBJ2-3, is GAGVSQSPRYKVTKRGQDVALRCDPISGHVSLYWYRQALGQGPEFLTYFNYEAQQDKSGLPNDRFSAERPEGSISTLTIQRTEQRDSAMYRCASSLGGGGITDTQYFGPGTRLTVL.

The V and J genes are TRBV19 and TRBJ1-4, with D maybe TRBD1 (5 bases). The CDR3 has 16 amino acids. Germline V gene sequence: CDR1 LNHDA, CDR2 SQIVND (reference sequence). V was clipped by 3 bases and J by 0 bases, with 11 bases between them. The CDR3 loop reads CASSMGGRPTNEKLFF. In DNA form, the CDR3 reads TGTGCCAGTAGTATGGGGGGTCGGCCAACTAATGAAAAACTGTTTTTT.

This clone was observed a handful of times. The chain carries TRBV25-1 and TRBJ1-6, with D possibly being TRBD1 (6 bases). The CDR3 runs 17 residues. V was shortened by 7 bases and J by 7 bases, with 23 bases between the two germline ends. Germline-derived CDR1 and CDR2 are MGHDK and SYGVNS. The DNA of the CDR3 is TGTGCCAGCAAGGAATCCGGGACCAAGGGGGGGAATTCACCCCTCCACTTT. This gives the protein CASKESGTKGGNSPLHF.

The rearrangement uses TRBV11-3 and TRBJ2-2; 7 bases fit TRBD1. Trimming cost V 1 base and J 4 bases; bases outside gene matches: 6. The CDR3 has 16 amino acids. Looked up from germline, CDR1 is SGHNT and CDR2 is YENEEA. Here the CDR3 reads CASSLALPGGTGELFF. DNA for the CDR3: TGTGCCAGCAGCTTAGCCCTACCAGGGGGCACCGGGGAGCTGTTTTTT. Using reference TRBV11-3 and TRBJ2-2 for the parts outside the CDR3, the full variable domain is EAGVVQSPRYKIIEKKQPVAFWCNPISGHNTLYWYLQNLGQGPELLIRYENEEAVDDSQLPKDRFSAERLKGVDSTLKIQPAELGDSAVYLCASSLALPGGTGELFFGEGSRLTVL.